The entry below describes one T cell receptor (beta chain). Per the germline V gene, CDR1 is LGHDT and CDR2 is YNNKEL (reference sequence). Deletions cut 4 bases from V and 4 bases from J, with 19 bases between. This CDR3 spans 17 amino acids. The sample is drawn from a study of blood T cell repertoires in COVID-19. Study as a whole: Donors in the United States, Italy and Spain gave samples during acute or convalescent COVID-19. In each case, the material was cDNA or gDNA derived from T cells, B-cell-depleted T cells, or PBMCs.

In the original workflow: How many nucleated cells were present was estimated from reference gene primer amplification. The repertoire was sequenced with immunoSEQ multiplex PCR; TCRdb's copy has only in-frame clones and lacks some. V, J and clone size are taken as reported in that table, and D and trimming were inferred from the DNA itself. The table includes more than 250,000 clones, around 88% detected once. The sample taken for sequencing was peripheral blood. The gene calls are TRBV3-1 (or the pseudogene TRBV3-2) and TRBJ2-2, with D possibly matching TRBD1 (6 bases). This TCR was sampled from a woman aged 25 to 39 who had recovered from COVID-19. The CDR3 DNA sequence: TGTGCCAGCAGCCCCGGGACATCGGGGCCGGGCACCGGGGAGCTGTTTTTT. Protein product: CASSPGTSGPGTGELFF.